Below are 3 T cell receptor beta chains sequenced from a single sample in a study of breast tumors, draining lymph nodes, adjacent tissues. The lymph nodes were axillary draining lymph nodes from breast cancer patients. MiXCR, run by TCRdb on the multiplex PCR reads, gives a single entry per CDR3 protein. The sample records 190,000 or so distinct CDR3 sequences, approximately 31% being singletons. Sequenced sample: axillary lymph node tissue. The source of these receptors is a female donor with breast cancer. Some clones in this sample may be carry-over from other donors' samples.

Ten or more counts support this clonotype. The rearrangement joins TRBV19 to TRBJ1-4, with TRBD1 matching 8 bases. V lost 6 bases and J lost 8; bases outside the gene matches: 8. From germline, CDR1 is LNHDA and CDR2 SQIVND (reference sequence). CDR3 length: 14 residues. CDR3 amino acids: CASRKDRAGEKLFF. Written as DNA, the CDR3 is TGTGCCAGTAGAAAGGACAGGGCGGGCGAAAAACTGTTTTTT.

This clonotype was seen ten or more times. This rearrangement joins TRBV20-1 to TRBJ2-6; the match to TRBD2 covers 7 bases. The CDR3 has 17 amino acids. Looked up from germline, CDR1 is DFQATT and CDR2 is SNEGSKA (reference sequence). The J segment lost 0 bases and the V segment lost 2 bases, leaving 7 bases of the junction unmatched. CDR3 in DNA: TGCAGTGCTAGAAAAGGTCCGGGGGGCTCTGGGGCCAACGTCCTGACTTTC. Translation gives CSARKGPGGSGANVLTF.

This chain joins TRBV20-1 and TRBJ2-3; 9 positions match TRBD1. Germline V CDR1 and CDR2: DFQATT, SNEGSKA (reference sequence). V was clipped by 5 bases and J by 11 bases; unmatched bases: 11. The CDR3 loop spans 13 amino acids. CDR3 amino acids: CSAPGQGYNEQYF. CDR3 in DNA: TGCAGTGCTCCGGGACAGGGCTACAATGAGCAGTATTTT.